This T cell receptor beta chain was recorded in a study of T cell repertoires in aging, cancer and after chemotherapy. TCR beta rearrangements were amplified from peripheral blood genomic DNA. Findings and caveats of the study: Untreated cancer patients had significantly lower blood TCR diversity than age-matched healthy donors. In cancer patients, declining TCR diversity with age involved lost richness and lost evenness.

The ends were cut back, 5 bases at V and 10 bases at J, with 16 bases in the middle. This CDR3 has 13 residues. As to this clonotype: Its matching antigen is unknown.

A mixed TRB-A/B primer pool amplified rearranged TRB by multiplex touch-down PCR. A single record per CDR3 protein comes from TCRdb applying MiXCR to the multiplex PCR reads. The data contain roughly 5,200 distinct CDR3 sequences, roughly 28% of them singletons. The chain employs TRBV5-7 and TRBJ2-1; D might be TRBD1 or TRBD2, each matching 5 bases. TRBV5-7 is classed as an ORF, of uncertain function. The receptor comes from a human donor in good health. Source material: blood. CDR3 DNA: TGTGCCAGCAGTCAGGGAAGCGGCTACGAGCAGTTCTTC. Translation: CASSQGSGYEQFF.